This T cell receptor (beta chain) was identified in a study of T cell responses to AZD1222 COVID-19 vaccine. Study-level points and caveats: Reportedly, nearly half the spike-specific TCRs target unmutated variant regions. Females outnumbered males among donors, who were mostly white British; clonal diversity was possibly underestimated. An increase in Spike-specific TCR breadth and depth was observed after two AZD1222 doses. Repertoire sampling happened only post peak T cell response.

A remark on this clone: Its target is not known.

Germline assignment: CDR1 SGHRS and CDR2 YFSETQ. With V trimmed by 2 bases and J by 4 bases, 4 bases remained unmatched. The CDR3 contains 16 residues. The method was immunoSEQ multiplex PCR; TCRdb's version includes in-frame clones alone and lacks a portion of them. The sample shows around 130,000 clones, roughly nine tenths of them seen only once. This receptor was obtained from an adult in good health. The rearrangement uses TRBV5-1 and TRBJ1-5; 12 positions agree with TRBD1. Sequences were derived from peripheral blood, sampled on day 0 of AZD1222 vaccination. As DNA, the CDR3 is TGCGCCAGCAGCTTAGGGACAGGGGGCGGGAATCAGCCCCAGCATTTT. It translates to CASSLGTGGGNQPQHF.